These T cell receptor beta chains were read from a single sample in a study of early T cells in non-severe SARS-CoV-2 infection. Each CDR3 protein gets one entry after TCRdb re-called the 5' RACE reads with MiXCR. The sample has some 71,000 distinct CDR3 sequences, roughly 12% seen once. Sequencing used whole blood. The receptor set was obtained from an adult who was a healthcare worker with PCR-confirmed SARS-CoV-2 infection or an uninfected control (not recorded which). Each CDR3 is given without its conserved first and last residue.

j_call	v_call	cdr3_aa
TRBJ2-2	TRBV7-2	ASSLAGGGTGELF
TRBJ1-4	TRBV7-2	ASSPATVRNEKLF
TRBJ1-1	TRBV5-4	ASSRRGAGAEAF
TRBJ1-4	TRBV6-1	ASSVVRGLSNEKLF
TRBJ2-1	TRBV7-6	ASSLVGREINEQF
TRBJ2-1	TRBV4-3	ASSQEVGWDEQF
TRBJ2-7	TRBV19	ASSNSPGTQAVYEQY
TRBJ2-7	TRBV4-3	ASSQRAGLRENYEQY
TRBJ2-3	TRBV20-1	SAKPSGTDTQY
TRBJ2-1	TRBV10-2	ASREQRGDRNEQF
TRBJ1-6	TRBV20-1	SARDIQVSYNSPLH
TRBJ2-7	TRBV18	ASSHNDRGLSGEQY
TRBJ2-2	TRBV12-3/TRBV12-4	ASSVHGPGELF
TRBJ1-2	TRBV4-2	ASSQGTNYGYT
TRBJ2-1	TRBV6-2/TRBV6-3	ASRPGLAVYNEQF
TRBJ2-7	TRBV10-3	AISRQGSYEQY
TRBJ1-5	TRBV7-9	ASSFGGGRRGNQPQH
TRBJ2-1	TRBV4-3	ASAAGTYNEQF
TRBJ1-1	TRBV5-4	ASSVNWGGTEAF
TRBJ2-7	TRBV5-4	ASSSRTVYEQY
TRBJ2-1	TRBV24-1	ATSATSGPYNEQF
TRBJ2-2	TRBV5-1	ASSLAAGRGIELF
TRBJ1-4	TRBV7-2	ASSRTGNGEKLF
TRBJ1-6	TRBV5-1	ASSLDRETLH
TRBJ2-1	TRBV29-1	SVGSAGGSYNEQF
TRBJ2-6	TRBV29-1	SVETPDRGVSGANVLT
TRBJ2-7	TRBV4-1	ASSLDTQYEQY
TRBJ2-2	TRBV5-1	ASSLYLAGAGELF
TRBJ2-5	TRBV6-6	ASSIPGASGGETQY
TRBJ1-4	TRBV9	ASSVGPWANEKLF
TRBJ2-3	TRBV5-1	ASSWGGSRDGQY
TRBJ1-2	TRBV3-1	ASSQDLGRPNYGYT
TRBJ2-7	TRBV19	ASSIGIGSGGAREQY
TRBJ2-5	TRBV11-2	ASSQGQLNKEETQY
TRBJ2-7	TRBV20-1	SASVQYEQY
TRBJ1-2	TRBV14	ASSQDRGSYGYT
TRBJ2-7	TRBV29-1	SVGRDYEQY
TRBJ1-3	TRBV29-1	SAGDVGNTIY
TRBJ2-5	TRBV5-1	ASSLVSRGETQY
TRBJ2-2	TRBV5-6	ASSLGQLSTGELF
TRBJ2-1	TRBV12-3/TRBV12-4	ASSTGGVVYNEQF
TRBJ1-3	TRBV12-3/TRBV12-4	AIPSSENTIY
TRBJ2-1	TRBV7-3	ASSLRDAYNEQF
TRBJ2-2	TRBV6-5	ASSYQPTSGVGELF
TRBJ2-3	TRBV5-5	ASSLARGQGTDTQY
TRBJ2-7	TRBV3-1	ASSQEGSGLFYEQY
TRBJ1-1	TRBV2	ASLGQGMNTEAF
TRBJ1-2	TRBV7-9	ASSFWDRLGYGYT
TRBJ1-2	TRBV3-1	ASSRRRTGIYGYT
TRBJ2-7	TRBV4-3	ASSQAASGSYEQY